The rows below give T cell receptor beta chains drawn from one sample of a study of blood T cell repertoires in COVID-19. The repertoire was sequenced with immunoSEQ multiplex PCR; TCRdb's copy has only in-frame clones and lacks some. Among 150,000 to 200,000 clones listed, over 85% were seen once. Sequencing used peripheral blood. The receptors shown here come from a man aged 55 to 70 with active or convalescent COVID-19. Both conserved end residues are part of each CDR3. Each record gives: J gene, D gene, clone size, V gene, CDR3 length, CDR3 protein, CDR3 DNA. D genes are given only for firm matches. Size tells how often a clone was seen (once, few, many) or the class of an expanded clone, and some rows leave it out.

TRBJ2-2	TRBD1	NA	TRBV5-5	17	CASSWGQGMRRTGELFF	TGTGCCAGCAGCTGGGGACAGGGAATGAGAAGGACCGGGGAGCTGTTTTTT
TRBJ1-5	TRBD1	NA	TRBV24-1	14	CATQGQGINQPQHF	TGTGCCACCCAAGGACAGGGTATAAATCAGCCCCAGCATTTT
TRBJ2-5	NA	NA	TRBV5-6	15	CASSSRGRMSETQYF	TGTGCCAGCAGCTCCAGGGGACGTATGTCTGAGACCCAGTACTTC
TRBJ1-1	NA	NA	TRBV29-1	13	CSVREQINTEAFF	TGCAGCGTTCGGGAACAGATAAACACTGAAGCTTTCTTT
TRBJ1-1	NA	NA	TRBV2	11	CARSGDTEAFF	TGTGCCAGGTCAGGGGACACTGAAGCTTTCTTT
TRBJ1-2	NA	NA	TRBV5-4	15	CASSSSPGGGYGYTF	TGTGCCAGCAGCTCCAGCCCGGGGGGCGGCTATGGCTACACCTTC
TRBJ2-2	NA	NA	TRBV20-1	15	CSASLGRENTGELFF	TGCAGTGCTAGTCTAGGAAGAGAGAACACCGGGGAGCTGTTTTTT
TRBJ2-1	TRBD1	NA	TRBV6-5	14	CASRARTGPNEQFF	TGTGCCAGCAGAGCCAGGACAGGGCCGAATGAGCAGTTCTTC
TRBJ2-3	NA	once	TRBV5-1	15	CASSLAGDGTDTQYF	TGCGCCAGCAGCTTGGCAGGGGATGGCACAGATACGCAGTATTTT
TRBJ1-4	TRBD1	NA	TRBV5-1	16	CASSLATGRGNEKLFF	TGCGCCAGCAGCTTGGCGACAGGGCGGGGTAATGAAAAACTGTTTTTT
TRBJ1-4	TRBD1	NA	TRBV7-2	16	CASSPGQSHENEKLFF	TGTGCCAGCAGCCCGGGACAGTCACACGAGAATGAAAAACTGTTTTTT
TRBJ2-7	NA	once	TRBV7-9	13	CASSLPLTSEQYF	TGTGCCAGCAGCTTACCCCTTACATCCGAGCAGTACTTC
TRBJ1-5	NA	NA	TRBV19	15	CASSMMGANNQPQHF	TGTGCCAGTAGTATGATGGGGGCGAACAATCAGCCCCAGCATTTT
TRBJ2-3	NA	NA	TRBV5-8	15	CASSLAQGFTDTQYF	TGTGCCAGCAGCTTGGCGCAGGGCTTCACAGATACGCAGTATTTT
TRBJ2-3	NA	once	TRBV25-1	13	CATASGSTDTQYF	TGTGCCACGGCGAGCGGGAGCACAGATACGCAGTATTTT
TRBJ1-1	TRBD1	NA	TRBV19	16	CASSPPPGRGPTEAFF	TGTGCCAGTAGTCCCCCCCCTGGCAGGGGGCCCACTGAAGCTTTCTTT
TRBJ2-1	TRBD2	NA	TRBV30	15	CAWSGSSGISNEQFF	TGTGCCTGGAGTGGGTCTAGCGGGATATCGAATGAGCAGTTCTTC
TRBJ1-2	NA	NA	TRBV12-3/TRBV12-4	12	CASSLEVNGYTF	TGTGCCAGCAGTTTGGAGGTTAATGGCTACACCTTC
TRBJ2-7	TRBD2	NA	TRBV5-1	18	CASSLAPGLAGDRTGQYF	TGCGCCAGCAGCTTGGCCCCGGGACTAGCGGGGGACCGTACGGGGCAGTACTTC
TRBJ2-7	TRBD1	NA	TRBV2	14	CASRKGQGVYEQYF	TGTGCCAGCAGGAAGGGACAGGGAGTCTACGAGCAGTACTTC
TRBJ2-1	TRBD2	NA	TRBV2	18	CASSVPREASGGAREQFF	TGTGCCAGCAGTGTCCCGCGGGAGGCTAGCGGGGGGGCGAGGGAGCAGTTCTTC
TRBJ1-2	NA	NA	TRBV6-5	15	CASTPGVGGHYGYTF	TGTGCCAGCACCCCCGGGGTAGGGGGTCACTATGGCTACACCTTC
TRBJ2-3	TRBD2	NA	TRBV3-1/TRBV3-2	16	CASSQAGTSGTDTQYF	TGTGCCAGCAGCCAAGCCGGGACTAGCGGCACAGATACGCAGTATTTT
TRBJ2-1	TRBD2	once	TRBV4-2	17	CASSRGLAGGTYNEQFF	TGTGCCAGCAGCCGTGGACTAGCGGGGGGTACCTACAATGAGCAGTTCTTC
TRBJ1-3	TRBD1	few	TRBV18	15	CASTDRVDSGNTIYF	TGTGCCAGTACCGACAGGGTGGACTCTGGAAACACCATATATTTT
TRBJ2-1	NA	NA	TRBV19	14	CASLPRGPYNEQFF	TGTGCCAGTCTCCCCCGAGGCCCTTACAATGAGCAGTTCTTC
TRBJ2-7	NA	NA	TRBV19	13	CATQGGESYEQYF	TGTGCCACCCAAGGGGGGGAGTCCTACGAGCAGTACTTC
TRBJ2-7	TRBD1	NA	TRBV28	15	CASSPTGTGAYEQYF	TGTGCCAGCAGCCCAACCGGGACAGGGGCCTACGAGCAGTACTTC
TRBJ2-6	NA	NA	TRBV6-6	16	CASSSARQSGANVLTF	TGTGCCAGCAGTTCTGCTAGACAGTCTGGGGCCAACGTCCTGACTTTC
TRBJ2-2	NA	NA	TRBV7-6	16	CASSLDLGADTGELFF	TGTGCCAGCAGCTTGGACCTGGGAGCTGACACCGGGGAGCTGTTTTTT
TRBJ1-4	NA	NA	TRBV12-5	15	CASARDRTTNEKLFF	TGTGCTAGTGCCCGTGACAGGACAACTAATGAAAAACTGTTTTTT
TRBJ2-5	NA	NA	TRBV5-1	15	CASSPMTGNQETQYF	TGCGCCAGCAGTCCGATGACAGGAAACCAAGAGACCCAGTACTTC
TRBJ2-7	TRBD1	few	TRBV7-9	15	CASSLGQILYSEQYF	TGTGCCAGCAGCTTGGGACAGATCCTATACTCCGAGCAGTACTTC
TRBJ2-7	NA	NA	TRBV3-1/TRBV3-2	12	CASSQADYEQYF	TGTGCCAGCAGCCAAGCAGATTACGAGCAGTACTTC
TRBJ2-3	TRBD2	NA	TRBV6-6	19	CASSRTSGGSYDFTDTQYF	TGTGCCAGCAGTCGGACTAGCGGGGGGTCCTACGACTTCACAGATACGCAGTATTTT
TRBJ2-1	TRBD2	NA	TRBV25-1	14	CASSDPTSGGIRFF	TGTGCCAGCAGTGATCCGACTAGCGGGGGGATACGGTTCTTC
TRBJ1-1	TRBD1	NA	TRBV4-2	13	CASSPPWDSEAFF	TGTGCCAGCAGCCCACCTTGGGACAGTGAAGCTTTCTTT
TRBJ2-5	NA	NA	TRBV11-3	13	CASSLSNQETQYF	TGTGCCAGCAGCTTATCCAACCAAGAGACCCAGTACTTC
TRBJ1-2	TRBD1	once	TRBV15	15	CATSRGQGANYGYTF	TGTGCCACCAGCAGAGGACAGGGAGCTAACTATGGCTACACCTTC
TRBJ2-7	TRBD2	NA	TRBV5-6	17	CASSLAGTRTRSYEQYF	TGTGCCAGCAGCTTGGCCGGGACTAGGACCCGATCCTACGAGCAGTACTTC
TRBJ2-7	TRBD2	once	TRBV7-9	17	CASSYRGGRGISYEQYF	TGTGCCAGCAGCTACAGAGGCGGGAGGGGAATCTCCTACGAGCAGTACTTC